The clone carrying this T cell receptor (beta chain) was observed a handful of times. Its antigen is not known. Conversion of TCR transcripts into cDNA relied on 5'RACE template switching, which added a universal primer site and UMIs. TCRdb reprocessed the 5' RACE reads with MiXCR, giving one entry per CDR3 protein. The table records nearly 550,000 distinct CDR3 sequences, about 19% of them present only once. These data originate in a study of T cells after yellow fever vaccination. Broader study findings: Most primary-vaccination clones reappeared after the booster (approximately 96% CD4, roughly 88% CD8). The CD4 and CD8 compartments had a small share of their clonotypes in common.

Trimming took 7 bases from V and 5 from J; bases not matched to a gene: 6. From germline, CDR1 is SQVTM and CDR2 ANQGSEA. The CDR3 totals 12 residues. The chain couples TRBV29-1 to TRBJ2-5; 8 nucleotides line up with TRBD1. The sample consisted of PBMCs, taken 15 days after the yellow fever booster vaccination. This TCR was recovered from a man aged 25 to 40 who received the YFV17D yellow fever vaccine. CDR3 coding DNA: TGCAGCGCCGTAACAGGGGGGGAGACCCAGTACTTC. As protein: CSAVTGGETQYF.